This T cell receptor beta chain was profiled in a study of cytomegalovirus exposure and HLA in healthy donors. With regard to this clone: At one end, the junction sequence differs from germline, possibly due to a read error.

Researchers ran the PCR with 60 Vbeta and 13 Jbeta primers. TCRdb keeps only in-frame clones here, not all; method: immunoSEQ multiplex PCR. The profile covers about 190,000 clones, with less than 90% appearing a single time and over 1.5% taken by the ten largest. The sequenced sample consisted of PBMCs. The clonotype was recovered from a man in his forties or fifties in good health and CMV-seronegative.

CDR3 residues: CASSQPFKPRDF. Here the CDR3 DNA reads TGTGCCAGCAGCCAACCCTTCAAACCCCGGGACTTC. The V call is TRBV7-9, the J call TRBJ2-5, with D hard to call. CDR1 and CDR2 (germline): SEHNR, FQNEAQ (reference sequence). This CDR3 spans 12 amino acids.